This TCR beta chain was identified in a study of blood T cell repertoires in COVID-19. Study summary: The cDNA or gDNA used as material had been derived from T cells, B-cell-depleted T cells, or PBMCs.

The assay was immunoSEQ multiplex PCR, and TCRdb's table has in-frame clones only and misses some. There are some 110,000 clones in the sample; 86% occur only once, and 4% to 5% lies in the top ten. In germline, CDR1 is MGHRA, CDR2 YSYEKL. V lost 9 bases and J 8 bases, leaving 23 bases between the germline ends. The CDR3 consists of 15 residues. This sequence joins TRBV4-1 and TRBJ2-1; D might be TRBD2 (7 bases). The sequencing input was peripheral blood. This TCR came from a man aged 40-49 years with acute or convalescent COVID-19. Written as DNA, the CDR3 is TGCGCCAGTTCTAAACATAGGGGGGGCCCCGATGAGCAGTTCTTC. Amino acids: CASSKHRGGPDEQFF.